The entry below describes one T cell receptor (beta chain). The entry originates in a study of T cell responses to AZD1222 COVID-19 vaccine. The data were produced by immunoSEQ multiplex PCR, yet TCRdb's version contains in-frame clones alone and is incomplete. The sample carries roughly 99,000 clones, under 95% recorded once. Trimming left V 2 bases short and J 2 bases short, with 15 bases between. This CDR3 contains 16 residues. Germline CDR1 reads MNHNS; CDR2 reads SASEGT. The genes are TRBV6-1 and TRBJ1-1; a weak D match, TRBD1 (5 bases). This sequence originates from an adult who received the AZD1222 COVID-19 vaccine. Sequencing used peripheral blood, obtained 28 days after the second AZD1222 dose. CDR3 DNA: TGTGCCAGCAGTGAAACTCCGGGGACTCCAAACACTGAAGCTTTCTTT. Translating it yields CASSETPGTPNTEAFF.